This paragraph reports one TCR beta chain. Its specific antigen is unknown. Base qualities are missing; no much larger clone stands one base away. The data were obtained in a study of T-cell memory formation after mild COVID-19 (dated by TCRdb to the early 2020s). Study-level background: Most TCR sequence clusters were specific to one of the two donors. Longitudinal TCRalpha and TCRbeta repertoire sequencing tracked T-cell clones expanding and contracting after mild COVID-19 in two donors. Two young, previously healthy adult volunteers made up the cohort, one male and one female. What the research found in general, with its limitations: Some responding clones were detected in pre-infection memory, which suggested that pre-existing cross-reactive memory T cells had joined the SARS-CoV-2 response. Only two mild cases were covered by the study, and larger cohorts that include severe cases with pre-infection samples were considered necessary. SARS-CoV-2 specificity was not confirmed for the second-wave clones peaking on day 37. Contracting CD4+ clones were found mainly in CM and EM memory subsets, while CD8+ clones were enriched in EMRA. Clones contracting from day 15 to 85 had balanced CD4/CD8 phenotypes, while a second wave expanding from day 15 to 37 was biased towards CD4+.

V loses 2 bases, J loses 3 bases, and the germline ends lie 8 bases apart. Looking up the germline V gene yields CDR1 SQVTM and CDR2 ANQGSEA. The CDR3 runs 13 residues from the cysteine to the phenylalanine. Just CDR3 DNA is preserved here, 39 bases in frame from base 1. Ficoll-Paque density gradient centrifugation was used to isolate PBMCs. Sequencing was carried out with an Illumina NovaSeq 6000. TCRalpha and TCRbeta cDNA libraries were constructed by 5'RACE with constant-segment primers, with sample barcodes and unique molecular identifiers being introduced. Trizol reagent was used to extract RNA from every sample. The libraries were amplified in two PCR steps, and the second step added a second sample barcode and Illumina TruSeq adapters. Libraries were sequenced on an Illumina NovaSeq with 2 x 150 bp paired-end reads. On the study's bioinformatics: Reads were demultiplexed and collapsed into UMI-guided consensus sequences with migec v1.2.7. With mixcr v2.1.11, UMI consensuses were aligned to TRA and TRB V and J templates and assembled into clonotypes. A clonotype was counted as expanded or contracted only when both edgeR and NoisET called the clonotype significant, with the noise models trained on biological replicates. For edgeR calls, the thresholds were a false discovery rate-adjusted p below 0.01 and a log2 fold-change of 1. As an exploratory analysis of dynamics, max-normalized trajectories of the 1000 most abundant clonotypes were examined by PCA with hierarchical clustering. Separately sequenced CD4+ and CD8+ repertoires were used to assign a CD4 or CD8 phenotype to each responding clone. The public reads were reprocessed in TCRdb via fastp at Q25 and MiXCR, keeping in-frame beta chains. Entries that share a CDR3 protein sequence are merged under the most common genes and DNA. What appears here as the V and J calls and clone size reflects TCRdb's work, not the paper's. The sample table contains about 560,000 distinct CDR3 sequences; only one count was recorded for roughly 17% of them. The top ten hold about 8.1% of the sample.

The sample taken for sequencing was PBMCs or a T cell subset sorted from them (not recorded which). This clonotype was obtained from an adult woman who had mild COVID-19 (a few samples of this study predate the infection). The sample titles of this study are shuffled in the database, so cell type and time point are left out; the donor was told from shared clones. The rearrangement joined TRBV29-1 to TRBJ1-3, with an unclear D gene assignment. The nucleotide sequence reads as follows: TGCAGCGTTGAAACCGGGGTTGGAAACACCATATATTTT. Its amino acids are CSVETGVGNTIYF.